The present TCR beta chain was sequenced within a study of blood T cell repertoires in COVID-19. Study-level background: Acute and convalescent COVID-19 samples came from the United States, Italy and Spain. From T cells, B-cell-depleted T cells, or PBMCs came the material, which was cDNA or gDNA.

Original processing methods: Amplification of reference gene primers was used by the study to estimate nucleated cell counts. Using immunoSEQ multiplex PCR, the repertoire was profiled, and TCRdb retains in-frame clones only, with some absent. The V and J calls and clone size are taken from that table; D and trimming were inferred from the DNA. Of roughly 300,000 clones listed, approximately 85% are singletons. There are 15 residues in the CDR3. The V and J ends lost 0 bases and 1 base respectively, with 9 bases between them. Germline CDR1 reads SGHKS; CDR2 reads YYEKEE (reference sequence). The chain links TRBV5-5 to TRBJ2-3; a weak D match, TRBD2 (5 bases). The material sequenced was peripheral blood. This receptor was identified in a man aged 18 to 29 with active or convalescent COVID-19. CDR3 protein: CASSLDSGGTDTQYF. DNA for the CDR3: TGTGCCAGCAGCTTGGACTCCGGGGGCACAGATACGCAGTATTTT.